A single sample is the source of the 21 T cell receptor beta chains below, sequenced in a study of patients and donors after allogeneic stem cell transplantation. MiXCR, applied by TCRdb to the RT-PCR reads, yields one record per CDR3 protein. This sample has about 960,000 distinct CDR3 sequences, with under 20% found just once. Sequencing input: blood, either unsorted or a sorted T cell fraction (not recorded which). These receptors originate from a human donor who was either an allogeneic HSCT recipient or a stem cell or donor lymphocyte infusion donor (not recorded which). It is not recorded whose cells these are; they may come from a transplant donor.

This clonotype was seen a few times. Germline is not matched at one junction end, which may reflect a read error. The chain recombines TRBV6-1 with TRBJ2-4; D unresolved. The germline V gene has CDR1 MNHNS and CDR2 SASEGT. The CDR3 totals 13 residues. This CDR3 is CASTETITNIQYF. The CDR3 DNA follows: TGTGCCAGCACTGAAACTATTACGAACATTCAGTACTTC.

This clonotype was picked up a small number of times. This CDR3 is CASARHYEQYF. The CDR3 nucleotides are TGTGCCAGCGCCAGGCACTACGAGCAGTACTTC. The J gene is TRBJ2-7, the V gene TRBV12-3 or TRBV12-4; D not resolved. The ends were cut back, 8 bases at V and 3 bases at J, with 8 bases in the middle. The CDR3 loop spans 11 amino acids.

The rearrangement links TRBV27 to TRBJ2-1; D uncertain. The CDR3 covers 13 residues. V was trimmed by 4 bases and J by 2 bases, leaving 6 bases between them. Germline V CDR1 and CDR2: MNHEY, SMNVEV (reference sequence). DNA of the CDR3: TGTGCCAGCAGTTCGACAACCTACAATGAGCAGTTCTTC. This codes for CASSSTTYNEQFF.

This clonotype appeared a few times. This chain connects TRBV12-3 or TRBV12-4 to TRBJ2-3; 7 nucleotides match TRBD1. The CDR3 has 14 amino acids. J was trimmed by 4 bases and V by 6 bases; bases with no gene match: 7. The DNA of the CDR3 is TGTGCCAGCAGCGGGGACAGATTCGCAGATACGCAGTATTTT. It codes for CASSGDRFADTQYF.

CDR3 sequence (DNA): TGTGCCAGCAGTTTAGTGGGATCGCGTGAAAAACTGTTTTTT. This codes for CASSLVGSREKLFF. The V gene is TRBV12-3 or TRBV12-4, the J gene TRBJ1-4; the D is unclear. This CDR3 region has 14 residues. Trimming pared 1 base from V and 7 bases from J, leaving 10 bases between.

The chain combines TRBV20-1 with TRBJ2-3, with no clear D. CDR1 and CDR2 from the germline V gene are DFQATT and SNEGSKA (reference sequence). The CDR3 extends over 11 amino acids. Trimming cost V 6 bases and J 6 bases, with 10 bases left between them. The CDR3 here is CSAEMGDTQYF. The CDR3 DNA is TGCAGTGCGGAGATGGGGGATACGCAGTATTTT.

The chain is built from TRBV7-3 and TRBJ1-3; D gene ambiguous. The CDR3 is made up of 15 amino acids. V lost 5 bases and J 3 bases, leaving 14 bases between the germline ends. From germline, CDR1 is SGHTA and CDR2 FQGTGA. The CDR3 region is CASSPGGVSGNTIYF. The CDR3 nucleotides read TGTGCCAGCAGCCCCGGTGGAGTCAGTGGAAACACCATATATTTT.

The V gene is TRBV7-8, the J gene TRBJ1-1; 10 bases align to TRBD1. Per germline, CDR1 SGHVS and CDR2 FQNEAQ. The trim removed 4 bases at V and 3 bases at J, leaving 5 bases unmatched. This CDR3 has 15 residues. The CDR3 loop reads CASSSLGQGDTEAFF. CDR3 coding DNA: TGTGCCAGCAGCTCCCTAGGACAGGGGGACACTGAAGCTTTCTTT.

Only a few counts were recorded for this clonotype. The V and J genes are TRBV11-3 and TRBJ2-1; perhaps TRBD2 as D (6 bases). The ends were cut back, 1 base at V and 3 bases at J, with 13 bases in the middle. Germline V gives CDR1 SGHNT, CDR2 YENEEA. The CDR3 length is 16 residues. CDR3 DNA: TGTGCCAGCAGCTTAGGTTCGGGGGAACACTACAATGAGCAGTTCTTC. This translates into CASSLGSGEHYNEQFF.

This clonotype was detected only a few times. The V and J genes are TRBV7-8 and TRBJ1-1; TRBD1 matches 7 bases. The germline V gene encodes CDR1 SGHVS and CDR2 FQNEAQ. With 1 base clipped from V and 6 bases from J, the junction kept 17 bases outside the gene matches. The CDR3 has 18 residues. For the CDR3, the DNA is TGTGCCAGCAGCTTAGGCCGACAGGGTGTTAAGGGAAGGGCTGAAGCTTTCTTT. It encodes CASSLGRQGVKGRAEAFF.

This clonotype was seen just once. Since a much larger clone is just one base distant, this may be a read error. The chain carries TRBV29-1 and TRBJ2-2, with D possibly matching TRBD1 (6 bases). Trimming removed 7 bases from V and 5 bases from J, with 20 bases in between. This CDR3 comprises 15 residues. The germline CDR1 and CDR2 sequences are SQVTM and ANQGSEA. The chain's CDR3 is CSGKTGPSGTGELFF. Written as DNA, the CDR3 is TGCAGCGGAAAAACAGGGCCTTCAGGAACCGGGGAGCTGTTTTTT.

The rearrangement uses TRBV18 and TRBJ1-1; TRBD1 is a possible D gene (5 bases). This CDR3 contains 16 residues. Germline lookup yields CDR1 KGHSH and CDR2 LQKENI. With 2 bases removed from V and 4 bases from J, the gap between germline ends came to 17 bases. DNA for the CDR3: TGTGCCAGCTCACCAGTCGCCATAGGGGCGCGCACTGAAGCTTTCTTT. It translates to CASSPVAIGARTEAFF.

This clonotype has only a few counts. V usage is TRBV12-3 or TRBV12-4 and J usage is TRBJ2-7; TRBD1 matches at 9 bases. V shed 5 bases and J 5 bases; nucleotides not matched to a gene: 10. The CDR3 length is 15 residues. The CDR3 loop reads CASSLRDRVPDEQYF. The CDR3 nucleotides are TGTGCCAGCAGTCTCCGGGACAGGGTTCCCGACGAGCAGTACTTC.

This clonotype was counted between two and nine times. The chain has TRBV12-3 or TRBV12-4 and TRBJ2-2, with 12 bases that match TRBD2. This CDR3 region has 18 residues. The V gene end was trimmed by 6 bases and the J gene end by 3 bases; junction bases not matched to a gene: 11. The DNA for the CDR3 is TGTGCCAGCAGGCCCTTATTCACTAGCGGGAGGCACACCGGGGAGCTGTTTTTT. Protein: CASRPLFTSGRHTGELFF.

This rearrangement joins TRBV28 to TRBJ2-7; 7 bases match TRBD2. Germline lookup yields CDR1 MDHEN and CDR2 SYDVKM. V lost 4 bases, J lost 6 bases, and 9 bases stayed unmatched. The CDR3 has 14 residues. CDR3 sequence reads: CASSWRLAQSEQYF. CDR3 bases: TGTGCCAGCAGTTGGAGACTAGCTCAGTCCGAGCAGTACTTC.

This clonotype was seen only a few times. The chain combines TRBV3-1 with TRBJ2-3; D unclear. The CDR3 has 13 residues. Germline CDR1 is LGHDT and CDR2 is YNNKEL (reference sequence). Trimming removed 2 bases at V and 4 bases at J, with 7 bases between. The CDR3 sequence is CASSQNNPDTQYF. DNA for the CDR3: TGTGCCAGCAGCCAAAATAATCCAGATACGCAGTATTTT.

The chain uses TRBV20-1 and TRBJ2-3, with 13 bases aligning to TRBD2. Losses at the gene ends were 7 bases for V and 2 bases for J; bases not matched to a gene: 6. Germline V gives CDR1 DFQATT, CDR2 SNEGSKA (reference sequence). The CDR3 totals 15 residues. CDR3 protein: CSGKLAGGSTDTQYF. CDR3 coding DNA: TGCAGTGGCAAACTAGCGGGGGGGTCCACAGATACGCAGTATTTT.

The rearrangement uses TRBV7-4 and TRBJ1-3, with D perhaps matching TRBD1 (6 bases). V lost 1 base to trimming and J lost 2 bases, with 9 bases between them. CDR1 and CDR2 (germline): SGHVT, SQSDAQ. CDR3 size: 15 residues. Written as DNA, the CDR3 is TGTGCCAGCAGCTTAGGGGCAGGGGCTGGAAACACCATATATTTT. This translates into CASSLGAGAGNTIYF.

V usage is TRBV5-1 and J usage is TRBJ2-1; 12 bases are a match to TRBD2. V lost 3 bases, J lost 10 bases, and 5 bases stayed unmatched. This CDR3 region has 14 residues. Germline lookup yields CDR1 SGHRS and CDR2 YFSETQ. CDR3 residues: CASSSSGGAGEQFF. The DNA for the CDR3 is TGCGCCAGCAGCTCTAGCGGGGGGGCCGGGGAGCAGTTCTTC.

This clonotype showed up many times. The V gene is TRBV11-2, the J gene TRBJ2-7; D is ambiguous. V was cut by 3 bases and J by 3 bases, with 9 bases left in between. Germline V CDR1 and CDR2: SGHAT, FQNNGV. The CDR3 covers 13 residues. CDR3 protein: CASSFGSHYEQYF. CDR3 nucleotide sequence: TGTGCCAGCAGCTTCGGGTCCCACTACGAGCAGTACTTC.

This clonotype has more than one count but fewer than ten. The chain has TRBV5-1 and TRBJ2-5, with 12 positions matching TRBD2. Trimming at V came to 1 base and at J to 5 bases, leaving 9 bases not matched to a gene. Germline CDR1 and CDR2: SGHRS and YFSETQ. CDR3 length: 17 amino acids. CDR3 DNA sequence: TGCGCCAGCAGCTTGACGCGAGGGCTAGCGGGAGGGGAGACCCAGTACTTC. It codes for CASSLTRGLAGGETQYF.